The rows below give T cell receptor beta chains drawn from one sample of a study of shared clonotypes between healthy human individuals. Only in-frame clones appear in the TCRdb table, and some are missing; sequencing was by immunoSEQ multiplex PCR. The table includes some 2,400,000 clones, nearly 97% detected once. Sequencing was carried out using naive CD4+ T cells sorted from blood. The source of these receptors is a man aged 18 to 35 in good health. The CDR3 runs from the conserved cysteine through the conserved F or W. A D gene is named only where the DNA matches it firmly. Expanded clones get a size class; other rows say once, few or many, or leave the size out.

J gene	D gene	clone size	V gene	CDR3 protein	CDR3 DNA
TRBJ2-3	-	-	TRBV13	CASSLYSQGSGIDTQYF	TGTGCCAGCAGCCTCTATTCCCAGGGGTCAGGGATAGATACGCAGTATTTT
TRBJ2-7	-	-	TRBV11-2	CASSWGGPPYEQYF	TGTGCCAGCAGCTGGGGGGGGCCCCCCTACGAGCAGTACTTC
TRBJ1-6	TRBD1	-	TRBV19	CASSIEGQGTTPLHF	TGTGCCAGTAGTATTGAAGGACAGGGCACGACACCCCTCCACTTT
TRBJ2-1	TRBD1	once	TRBV19	CASSIDLGTAYNEQFF	TGTGCCAGTAGTATAGATCTCGGGACAGCCTACAATGAGCAGTTCTTC
TRBJ1-2	-	-	TRBV6-1	CASSEGEGLGYTF	TGTGCCAGCAGTGAAGGTGAGGGCCTAGGCTACACCTTC
TRBJ1-6	-	few	TRBV23-1	CASSQPQGVNSPLHF	TGCGCCAGCAGTCAACCGCAAGGAGTTAATTCACCCCTCCACTTT
TRBJ2-2	TRBD1	few	TRBV5-1	CASSIRDSNTGELFF	TGCGCCAGCAGCATCCGGGACAGCAACACCGGGGAGCTGTTTTTT
TRBJ2-2	-	-	TRBV28	CASSSGVKNTGELFF	TGTGCCAGCAGTTCGGGGGTAAAGAACACCGGGGAGCTGTTTTTT
TRBJ2-1	-	-	TRBV18	CASSPPGVPSSYNEQFF	TGTGCCAGCTCACCACCGGGAGTGCCATCCTCCTACAATGAGCAGTTCTTC
TRBJ1-1	-	-	TRBV6-6	CASKGTGSDAEAFF	TGTGCCAGCAAAGGGACGGGGTCTGATGCTGAAGCTTTCTTT
TRBJ1-6	-	once	TRBV7-8	CASSPTLGGNSPLHF	TGTGCCAGCAGCCCGACCTTGGGGGGGAATTCACCCCTCCACTTT
TRBJ1-5	-	once	TRBV19	CASRLDWIGLNQPQHF	TGTGCCAGTAGACTAGATTGGATAGGTTTAAATCAGCCCCAGCATTTT
TRBJ2-3	-	-	TRBV7-9	CASSFTGVTDTQYF	TGTGCCAGCAGCTTCACCGGGGTCACAGATACGCAGTATTTT
TRBJ1-4	-	-	TRBV6-1	CASSAQTRNEKLFF	TGTGCCAGCAGTGCTCAGACGAGGAATGAAAAACTGTTTTTT
TRBJ1-2	TRBD1	-	TRBV10-2	CASSGLGTGIYGYTF	TGCGCCAGCAGTGGTCTCGGGACAGGGATCTATGGCTACACCTTC
TRBJ2-2	-	-	TRBV7-9	CASSSDNTGELFF	TGTGCCAGCAGCTCGGACAACACCGGGGAGCTGTTTTTT
TRBJ2-1	-	-	TRBV25-1	CASRAAYNEQFF	TGTGCCAGCAGGGCTGCCTACAATGAGCAGTTCTTC
TRBJ2-2	TRBD2	-	TRBV7-2	CASTRGRSNTGELFF	TGTGCCAGCACTCGCGGGAGGTCGAACACCGGGGAGCTGTTTTTT
TRBJ1-5	TRBD1	-	TRBV7-8	CASSLVAGGTSNQPQHF	TGTGCCAGCAGCTTAGTGGCAGGGGGAACTAGCAATCAGCCCCAGCATTTT
TRBJ2-3	-	-	TRBV10-1	CASSRTGFNTQYF	TGCGCCAGCAGTCGTACGGGGTTTAATACGCAGTATTTT
TRBJ1-4	-	-	TRBV28	CASSFAVATNEKLFF	TGTGCCAGCAGTTTCGCCGTTGCAACTAATGAAAAACTGTTTTTT
TRBJ2-5	TRBD1	-	TRBV6-5	CASRSRQGETQYF	TGTGCCAGCAGATCACGACAGGGGGAGACCCAGTACTTC
TRBJ1-5	-	-	TRBV6-5	CASSPRGDVQPQHF	TGTGCCAGCAGTCCCAGAGGGGATGTTCAGCCCCAGCATTTT
TRBJ1-1	-	few	TRBV30	CAWGLQGNTEAFF	TGTGCCTGGGGCCTGCAGGGGAACACTGAAGCTTTCTTT